These 19 T cell receptor beta chains were all obtained from the same sample, sequenced in a study of persistence of HIV-infected CD4 T cells. The libraries were made with immunoSEQ version 4 in survey mode. Assay: immunoSEQ multiplex PCR; the TCRdb copy retains only in-frame clones and omits some. The data hold about 51,000 clones, with 85% to 90% observed a single time. Nonspecific anti-CD3/anti-CD28 bead stimulation represents the broad CD4+ T cell repertoire. CD4+ T cells upregulating both CD40 ligand and CD69 were sorted as responding cells. No antigen is known for these receptors. The specimen comprised CD4+ T cells sorted from PBMCs after approximately 19-hour stimulation, sampled from a patient who received antiretroviral therapy. Receptors were obtained from an adult woman with HIV who was CMV-seropositive.

This clone was counted only a few times. This sequence joins TRBV14 and TRBJ1-5, with TRBD1 matching 8 bases. The CDR3 runs 16 residues. Germline trimming cut 10 bases from V and 6 bases from J; bases unmatched to any gene: 17. Germline values: CDR1 SGHDN, CDR2 FVKESK. The CDR3 DNA sequence: TGTGCCACCGAAACAGGGGGACCCTGCCCCCCTCAGCCCCAGCATTTT. Its protein product is CATETGGPCPPQPQHF.

V and J are TRBV25-1 and TRBJ2-1, with D possibly TRBD1 on 6 matching bases. Germline V lookup: CDR1 MGHDK, CDR2 SYGVNS. Trimming shortened V by 2 bases and J by 5 bases, and 13 bases separated the two germline ends. The CDR3 contains 15 residues. The CDR3 DNA follows: TGTGCCAGCAGTGAAGTCAGGGGTAATAACAATGAGCAGTTCTTC. It translates to CASSEVRGNNNEQFF.

CDR3 sequence (DNA): TGTGCCAGCAACCCGAATGTCTGGGGGCGAAGGTCAGATACGCAGTATTTT. This gives the protein CASNPNVWGRRSDTQYF. The J gene is TRBJ2-3, the V gene TRBV21-1; no check of the table's D call, TRBD1, against the DNA was made. TRBV21-1 is a pseudogene locus. This CDR3 is built from 17 residues.

The rearrangement joins TRBV10-3 to TRBJ1-2; D unresolved. This CDR3 has 15 amino acids. Trimming cost V 2 bases and J 7 bases, with 17 bases left between them. Germline CDR1 is ENHRY and CDR2 is SYGVKD. The CDR3 sequence is CAISEAAPGVVGYTF. DNA for the CDR3: TGTGCCATCAGTGAGGCAGCTCCGGGTGTGGTTGGCTACACCTTC.

V gene TRBV5-4 combines with J gene TRBJ2-1, with 7 nucleotides matching TRBD1. Germline trimming cut 3 bases from V and 5 bases from J; bases unmatched to any gene: 2. Germline V CDR1 and CDR2: SGHNT, YYREEE (reference sequence). The length of the CDR3 is 13 residues. CDR3 sequence: CASSSQGNNEQFF. The CDR3 DNA reads as TGTGCCAGCAGCTCACAGGGGAACAATGAGCAGTTCTTC.

The chain is built from TRBV5-4 and TRBJ2-2, with D tentatively TRBD1 or TRBD2 (5 bases each). Germline V CDR1 and CDR2: SGHNT, YYREEE (reference sequence). V was shortened by 2 bases and J by 1 base, with 9 bases between the two germline ends. CDR3 length equals 15 residues. The CDR3 spells CASSLGTRNTGELFF. DNA of the CDR3: TGTGCCAGCAGCTTAGGGACCAGGAACACCGGGGAGCTGTTTTTT.

CDR3 coding DNA: TGCGCCAGCAGCTTACTGACTTCCCGGGACAGTCGGTTCTTC. Translating gives CASSLLTSRDSRFF. The rearrangement uses TRBV5-1 and TRBJ2-1; TRBD1 matches 7 bases. CDR3 size: 14 residues. Looked up from germline, CDR1 is SGHRS and CDR2 is YFSETQ. J lost 15 bases, V lost 2 bases, and 14 bases had no gene match.

The chain employs TRBV7-8 and TRBJ2-1; maybe TRBD2 (6 bases). CDR3 length equals 14 residues. Between the trimmed V and J ends, which lost 5 bases and 4 bases, there was a span of 12 bases. Germline CDR1 is SGHVS and CDR2 is FQNEAQ. The CDR3 nucleotides are TGTGCCAGCAGCAGGAACCGGGGGTACAATGAGCAGTTCTTC. Its translation: CASSRNRGYNEQFF.

The chain has TRBV29-1 and TRBJ1-5, with D perhaps matching TRBD1 (6 bases). The CDR3 is 13 residues long. Trimming took off 5 bases at V and 6 bases at J, with 14 bases between the two ends. Germline loops: CDR1 SQVTM, CDR2 ANQGSEA. The CDR3 nucleotides are TGCAGCGTTCTACAGGGTTCTGGTCAGCCCCAGCATTTT. Residues: CSVLQGSGQPQHF.

The gene calls are TRBV9 and TRBJ2-3, with TRBD2 identical over 7 bases. There are 15 residues in the CDR3. Per germline, CDR1 SGDLS and CDR2 YYNGEE. Trimming at V came to 7 bases and at J to 3 bases, leaving 11 bases not matched to a gene. The CDR3 DNA reads TGTGCCAGCTCCCCGGGACTAACAGCTACAGATACGCAGTATTTT. This codes for CASSPGLTATDTQYF.

The V and J genes are TRBV10-3 and TRBJ1-2, with TRBD1 as a possible D gene (6 bases). The length of the CDR3 is 17 residues. With 2 bases removed from V and 4 bases from J, the gap between germline ends came to 20 bases. Per the germline V gene, CDR1 is ENHRY and CDR2 is SYGVKD. CDR3: CAISERTDRTQVYGYTF. The DNA for the CDR3 is TGTGCCATCAGTGAGCGAACAGACAGGACCCAAGTCTATGGCTACACCTTC.

The rearrangement links TRBV28 to TRBJ1-2, with D possibly being TRBD1 (5 bases). The germline V gene has CDR1 MDHEN and CDR2 SYDVKM. Trimming pared 3 bases from V and 4 bases from J, leaving 9 bases between. This CDR3 is built from 13 residues. CDR3 sequence: CASSFGGFYGYTF. In DNA form, the CDR3 reads TGTGCCAGCAGTTTCGGGGGTTTCTATGGCTACACCTTC.

This chain uses TRBV25-1 with TRBJ1-1; 11 nucleotides align to TRBD1. V was pared by 1 base and J by 6 bases, with 10 bases of the junction left unmatched. CDR1 and CDR2 (germline): MGHDK, SYGVNS. The CDR3 loop spans 17 amino acids. As DNA, the CDR3 is TGTGCCAGCAGTGAATCTATTCCCGGACAGGGGGCTTCTGAAGCTTTCTTT. Translation gives CASSESIPGQGASEAFF.

V gene TRBV9 combines with J gene TRBJ2-3; 8 positions agree with TRBD2. After removal of 0 bases from V and 0 bases from J, the junction contained 6 bases not matched to a gene. The CDR3 sequence is 17 residues long. Germline CDR1 reads SGDLS; CDR2 reads YYNGEE. The CDR3 protein is CASSVESLAGSTDTQYF. CDR3 nucleotide sequence: TGTGCCAGCAGCGTAGAGTCTCTAGCGGGTAGCACAGATACGCAGTATTTT.

This chain links TRBV11-2 with TRBJ1-4; 7 nucleotides align to TRBD1. The CDR3 loop spans 13 amino acids. V shed 5 bases, J shed 8 bases, and the junction held 5 bases outside the gene matches. Germline CDR1 is SGHAT and CDR2 is FQNNGV. CDR3 amino acids: CASSQGVGEKLFF. CDR3 nucleotides: TGTGCCAGCAGCCAGGGGGTGGGAGAAAAACTGTTTTTT.

V and J are TRBV25-1 and TRBJ2-7; 7 bases agree with TRBD1. The CDR3 runs 14 residues. Trimming removed 6 bases from V and 1 base from J; junction bases left unmatched: 6. Germline V gene lookup returns CDR1 MGHDK and CDR2 SYGVNS. DNA for the CDR3: TGTGCCAGCAGAACAGGGGCTGGATCCTACGAGCAGTACTTC. Its translation is CASRTGAGSYEQYF.

With respect to this clone: The same CDR3 also results from other DNA sequences found in this sample. The chain is built from TRBV9 and TRBJ1-5; no clear D. Looked up from germline, CDR1 is SGDLS and CDR2 is YYNGEE. V was trimmed by 0 bases and J by 1 base, leaving 2 bases between them. The CDR3 loop spans 13 amino acids. The CDR3 nucleotides are TGTGCCAGCAGCGTAGGGAGCAATCAGCCCCAGCATTTT. Its protein product is CASSVGSNQPQHF.

This rearrangement joins TRBV3-1 (or the pseudogene TRBV3-2) to TRBJ2-2; 7 bases are a match to TRBD2. Germline assignment: CDR1 LGHDT and CDR2 YNNKEL (reference sequence). The V gene end was trimmed by 1 base and the J gene end by 4 bases; junction bases not matched to a gene: 6. This CDR3 has 16 residues. This CDR3 is CASSQGGGRITGELFF. The CDR3 DNA follows: TGTGCCAGCAGCCAAGGGGGCGGGAGAATCACCGGGGAGCTGTTTTTT.

The chain is built from TRBV5-5 and TRBJ2-3; unclear D gene. Trimming stripped 0 bases from V and 8 bases from J, with 16 bases between. The CDR3 runs to 15 residues. Germline loops: CDR1 SGHKS, CDR2 YYEKEE (reference sequence). As DNA, the CDR3 is TGTGCCAGCAGCTTGGTGGTAGATCACTTTGGTACGCAGTATTTT. Translated: CASSLVVDHFGTQYF.